These T cell receptor beta chains were read from a single sample in a study of beta chain features in type 1 diabetes. Clones were sequenced by immunoSEQ multiplex PCR, and TCRdb holds only the in-frame ones, with some missing. The data show nearly 250,000 clones, roughly 14% seen once. The sequencing sample was made of naive CD4+ T cells from blood. The receptors here all came from a woman between 40 and 50 years old in good health. Each CDR3 is given with its conserved first and last residue. The order of the fields is clone size, V gene, D gene, J gene, CDR3 DNA, CDR3 protein. A D gene is named only where the DNA matches it firmly. Some rows mark clone size as missing; the rest say once, few, many or name a class of expanded clone.

>-|TRBV7-8|-|TRBJ2-2
TGTGCCAGCAGCCCGGGACAAAACACCGGGGAGCTGTTTTTT
CASSPGQNTGELFF
>-|TRBV9|TRBD1|TRBJ1-2
TGTGCCAGCAGCGGGACAGGGGGGTACTATGGCTACACCTTC
CASSGTGGYYGYTF
>few|TRBV19|-|TRBJ1-2
TGTGCCAGTACCCCGACCGGGGGGAGGAATCGCTACACCTTC
CASTPTGGRNRYTF
>many|TRBV7-9|-|TRBJ2-6
TGTGCCAGCAGCTCCCCCGGTCGAGCTGGGGCCAACGTCCTGACTTTC
CASSSPGRAGANVLTF
>-|TRBV27|TRBD2|TRBJ2-3
TGTGCCAGCAGTTCCCTAGCGGGCCGGAACACAGATACGCAGTATTTT
CASSSLAGRNTDTQYF
>-|TRBV2|TRBD1|TRBJ2-7
TGTGCCAGCAGAAGAGGGGACAGGAGCTACGAGCAGTACTTC
CASRRGDRSYEQYF
>-|TRBV18|-|TRBJ2-7
TGTGCCAGCTCACCGGGAGTGGGCTCCTACGAGCAGTACTTC
CASSPGVGSYEQYF
>few|TRBV29-1|-|TRBJ2-5
TGCAGCGTTGAAAGGGGGGAGGGAGAGACCCAGTACTTC
CSVERGEGETQYF
>-|TRBV6-5|-|TRBJ1-1
TGTGCCAGCAGTTACCGTTTAGGGGGGAACACTGAAGCTTTCTTT
CASSYRLGGNTEAFF
>few|TRBV16|TRBD1|TRBJ1-6
TGTGCCAGCAGCCAAACATTGTCTCAGGGGGCGAAGAATTCACCCCTCCACTTT
CASSQTLSQGAKNSPLHF
>-|TRBV6-5|-|TRBJ2-5
TGTGCCAGCAAGGGGTGGGACACCTCTCAAGAGACCCAGTACTTC
CASKGWDTSQETQYF
>few|TRBV5-6|-|TRBJ1-2
TGTGCCAGCAGCTTGGCCGGTATCTACTATGGCTACACCTTC
CASSLAGIYYGYTF
>-|TRBV9|TRBD1|TRBJ2-1
TGTGCCAGCAGCGTAGGGGGACAGGGCAATGAGCAGTTCTTC
CASSVGGQGNEQFF
>-|TRBV18|TRBD1|TRBJ1-3
TGTGCCGCCCAGACAGGGTCTGAGGACACCATATATTTT
CAAQTGSEDTIYF
>-|TRBV5-1|TRBD1|TRBJ2-3
TGCGCCAGCAGCTTGAAGGGACAGGGCACAGATACGCAGTATTTT
CASSLKGQGTDTQYF
>-|TRBV6-5|-|TRBJ1-5
TGTGCCAGCAGTTACGCCAGGTCCCAGCCCCAGCATTTT
CASSYARSQPQHF
>few|TRBV4-2|-|TRBJ1-1
TGTGCCAGCAGCCCGGCCCGGGGGAGCGGGGCTTTCTTT
CASSPARGSGAFF
>few|TRBV7-2|-|TRBJ1-1
TGTGCCAGCAGCTTAGTGAGGGTTGTTGAAGCTTTCTTT
CASSLVRVVEAFF
>few|TRBV10-3|-|TRBJ1-2
TGTGCCATCAGTGAAGACACCTCCAGGTTAAACGGCTACACCTTC
CAISEDTSRLNGYTF
>few|TRBV13|-|TRBJ1-4
TGTGCCAGCAGTCTCCGGGAAACTATGAGGAGTAATGAAAAACTGTTTTTT
CASSLRETMRSNEKLFF
>-|TRBV5-6|TRBD2|TRBJ2-1
TGTGCCAGCAGCGCCCTGGAGCGGGGGGAGCAGTTCTTC
CASSALERGEQFF
>few|TRBV2|TRBD1|TRBJ2-7
TGTGCCAGCAGTGGGACAGGGGTCGAGCAGTACTTC
CASSGTGVEQYF
>few|TRBV10-3|TRBD2|TRBJ2-7
TGTGCCATTTTACGCGGGGGTAATACTTACGAGCAGTACTTC
CAILRGGNTYEQYF
>many|TRBV29-1|-|TRBJ1-1
TGCAGCGCTGTAAGCCCGGGCACTGAAGCTTTCTTT
CSAVSPGTEAFF
>-|TRBV9|TRBD2|TRBJ2-1
TGTGCCAGCAGCAGACTAGCGGTTGACAATGAGCAGTTCTTC
CASSRLAVDNEQFF
>-|TRBV7-9|-|TRBJ1-1
TGTGCCAGCAGCTATCTACAGGGTTTGTTCGCTGAAGCTTTCTTT
CASSYLQGLFAEAFF